The 16 T cell receptor beta chains below come from one sample, sequenced in a study of blood T cell repertoires in COVID-19. The repertoire was sequenced with immunoSEQ multiplex PCR; TCRdb's copy has only in-frame clones and lacks some. The repertoire holds approximately 50,000 clones, with around 85% as singletons. Sequencing input: peripheral blood. The receptors originated from a woman of 80 years or more with COVID-19, enrolled during active disease.

This clone was seen only once. The chain combines TRBV21-1 with TRBJ1-6; the DNA was not used to check the table's D call, TRBD1. TRBV21-1 is labeled a pseudogene. CDR3 length equals 17 residues. The CDR3 nucleotides are TGTGCCAGCAGCAAAGGAAGCAGGGGCTCCTATAATTCACCCCTCCACTTT. This encodes CASSKGSRGSYNSPLHF.

The J gene is TRBJ1-1, the V gene TRBV7-2; 9 positions agree with TRBD1. V shed 5 bases, J shed 5 bases, and the junction held 9 bases outside the gene matches. Germline CDR1 SGHTA, CDR2 FQGNSA. The CDR3 length is 15 residues. The CDR3 spells CASSPKQGALTEAFF. CDR3 DNA: TGTGCCAGCAGCCCAAAACAGGGGGCATTAACTGAAGCTTTCTTT.

This chain links TRBV13 with TRBJ2-7; unclear D gene. The CDR3 contains 12 residues. Germline V gives CDR1 PRHDT, CDR2 FYEKMQ (reference sequence). V lost 6 bases and J lost 0, with 6 bases in between. CDR3 sequence (DNA): TGTGCCAGCAGTCTGAGCTCCTACGAGCAGTACTTC. It encodes CASSLSSYEQYF.

V is TRBV30 and J is TRBJ2-7; possibly TRBD1 for D (5 bases). Trimming removed 4 bases from V and 6 bases from J, with 16 bases in between. CDR1 and CDR2 (germline): GTSNPN, SVGIG (reference sequence). This CDR3 comprises 13 residues. This CDR3 reads CAWNALGRGEQYF. The CDR3 DNA sequence: TGTGCCTGGAACGCCCTCGGAAGGGGCGAGCAGTACTTC.

This chain uses TRBV25-1 with TRBJ1-2; 7 bases agree with TRBD1. V dropped 4 bases and J dropped 5; count of bases not matched to a gene: 4. The CDR3 is 13 residues long. Per germline, CDR1 MGHDK and CDR2 SYGVNS. CDR3 amino acids: CASSGSGGYGYTF. Written as DNA, the CDR3 is TGTGCCAGCAGTGGCTCAGGGGGTTATGGCTACACCTTC.

The table lists this clone with a few counts. V and J are TRBV30 and TRBJ1-1; D ambiguous. This CDR3 has 14 amino acids. The V end was cut by 4 bases, the J end by 4 bases, with 16 bases between. Looked up from germline, CDR1 is GTSNPN and CDR2 is SVGIG (reference sequence). The CDR3 loop reads CAWTLGISGTEAFF. For the CDR3, the DNA is TGTGCCTGGACCCTCGGGATATCGGGCACTGAAGCTTTCTTT. The full variable domain, rest sourced from reference TRBV30 and TRBJ1-1, is SQTIHQWPATLVQPVGSPLSLECTVEGTSNPNLYWYRQAAGRGLQLLFYSVGIGQISSEVPQNLSASRPQDRQFILSSKKLLLSDSGFYLCAWTLGISGTEAFFGQGTRLTVV.

The gene calls are TRBV12-3 or TRBV12-4 and TRBJ1-2; tentative D call: TRBD1 (5 bases). Trimming stripped 5 bases from V and 4 bases from J, with 8 bases between. The CDR3 totals 12 residues. The CDR3 DNA is TGTGCCAGCAGTCAGGGTATCTATGGCTACACCTTC. Protein: CASSQGIYGYTF.

The chain is built from TRBV11-2 and TRBJ1-3; tentative D call: TRBD1 (6 bases). Germline lookup yields CDR1 SGHAT and CDR2 FQNNGV. Trimming took off 4 bases at V and 4 bases at J, with 14 bases between the two ends. The CDR3 loop spans 15 amino acids. CDR3 sequence: CASSSQGSAGNTIYF. The CDR3 region has the DNA TGTGCCAGCAGCTCACAGGGTTCGGCGGGAAACACCATATATTTT. The whole variable domain, filled in from reference TRBV11-2 and TRBJ1-3, reads EAGVAQSPRYKIIEKRQSVAFWCNPISGHATLYWYQQILGQGPKLLIQFQNNGVVDDSQLPKDRFSAERLKGVDSTLKIQPAKLEDSAVYLCASSSQGSAGNTIYFGEGSWLTVV.

This sequence joins TRBV29-1 and TRBJ2-5; D gene ambiguous. There are 11 residues in the CDR3. Germline CDR1 reads SQVTM; CDR2 reads ANQGSEA. The V gene lost 2 bases and the J gene lost 9 bases, with 10 bases spanning the gap. The DNA for the CDR3 is TGCAGCGTTGAACGCGATCGGGCCCAGTACTTC. Translating gives CSVERDRAQYF.

This clone was detected only a few times. V and J are TRBV21-1 and TRBJ2-6; TRBD2, the D gene given by the table, was not confirmed from the DNA. TRBV21-1 is a listed pseudogene. This CDR3 is built from 17 residues. CDR3 sequence reads: CASSKLANVSGANVLTF. The CDR3 DNA reads TGTGCCAGCAGCAAACTAGCGAATGTCTCTGGGGCCAACGTCCTGACTTTC.

V is TRBV6-5 and J is TRBJ2-7; 7 nucleotides match TRBD2. CDR1 is MNHEY, CDR2 SVGAGI, per germline. There are 16 residues in the CDR3. Trimming cost V 2 bases and J 3 bases; bases outside gene matches: 10. The CDR3 DNA reads as TGTGCCAGCAGTTACCGCGAGACTAGCTACTTCTACGAGCAGTACTTC. Protein: CASSYRETSYFYEQYF.

There are a few counts of this clone. In DNA, the CDR3 is TGTGCCAGCAGCGCCCGGGACTCCGGGGAGCTGTTTTTT. This translates into CASSARDSGELFF. The chain is built from TRBV7-6 and TRBJ2-2, with D perhaps matching TRBD2 (6 bases). The CDR3 is 13 residues long. Trimming pared 5 bases from V and 6 bases from J, leaving 10 bases between. The germline V gene has CDR1 SGHVS and CDR2 FNYEAQ.

The gene calls are TRBV14 and TRBJ1-6; 12 nucleotides agree with TRBD1. Germline CDR1 SGHDN, CDR2 FVKESK. CDR3 length: 21 residues. J gave up 4 bases and V 0 bases, and 13 bases lay outside the gene matches. The CDR3 region is CASSQEDLRRDRGRYNSPLHF. The CDR3, as DNA: TGTGCCAGCAGCCAAGAGGATCTAAGGAGGGACAGGGGGCGATATAATTCACCCCTCCACTTT.

The chain couples TRBV5-5 to TRBJ2-4; weak D call: TRBD1 (6 bases). Germline V gives CDR1 SGHKS, CDR2 YYEKEE (reference sequence). The CDR3 length is 14 residues. Trimming pared 6 bases from V and 0 bases from J, leaving 10 bases between. The CDR3 DNA follows: TGTGCCAGCACAGGGGCCCTAGCCAAAAACATTCAGTACTTC. Translated, it gives CASTGALAKNIQYF. Full variable domain (remainder filled in from reference TRBV5-5 and TRBJ2-4): DAGVTQSPTHLIKTRGQQVTLRCSPISGHKSVSWYQQVLGQGPQFIFQYYEKEERGRGNFPDRFSARQFPNYSSELNVNALLLGDSALYLCASTGALAKNIQYFGAGTRLSVL.

This clone has just one count. Here the CDR3 reads CASSLAGRYTEAFF. Here the CDR3 DNA reads TGTGCCAGCAGTTTGGCAGGGCGGTACACTGAAGCTTTCTTT. The chain is built from TRBV6-5 and TRBJ1-1, with a weak D call TRBD1 (5 bases). The CDR3 runs 14 residues. Germline values: CDR1 MNHEY, CDR2 SVGAGI. V was clipped by 4 bases and J by 3 bases, with 12 bases between them.

J is TRBJ1-6 and V is TRBV2; TRBD1 aligns across 7 bases. This CDR3 region has 16 residues. With V trimmed by 0 bases and J by 16 bases, 15 bases remained unmatched. Germline V gene data show CDR1 as SNHLY and CDR2 as FYNNEI. The CDR3 region is CASSEAKNRGRVTLHF. In DNA form, the CDR3 reads TGTGCCAGCAGTGAAGCGAAAAACAGGGGCCGCGTGACGCTCCACTTT.